The rows below give T cell receptor beta chains drawn from one sample of a study of T cell changes during pregnancy in multiple sclerosis. Sequencing was performed with immunoSEQ multiplex PCR; in TCRdb, only in-frame clones are kept and a portion is missing. The table includes approximately 100,000 clones, approximately 94% detected once. Sequenced material: peripheral blood, taken before pregnancy. All receptors derive from a female donor with multiple sclerosis, enrolled in a pregnancy study. CDR3s include the opening cysteine and the closing phenylalanine or tryptophan. D genes are given only for firm matches. Size is stated for part of the rows, as once, few or many counts, or as a class when the clone is expanded.

abundance,v_gene,j_gene,d_gene,CDR3nt,CDR3aa
NA,TRBV7-6,TRBJ2-1,NA,TGTGCCAGCAGCTTAGGGTGGGAGGACTCACTCCATGAGCAGTTCTTC,CASSLGWEDSLHEQFF
NA,TRBV5-1,TRBJ2-6,NA,TGCGCCAGCAGCCCCATGGGGGGCTCTGGGGCCAACGTCCTGACTTTC,CASSPMGGSGANVLTF
once,TRBV10-3,TRBJ1-4,NA,TGTGCCATCAGTGCTCAAGGGGCAACTAATGAAAAACTGTTTTTT,CAISAQGATNEKLFF
few,TRBV5-6,TRBJ2-7,NA,TGTGCCAGCAGCTTACAGGGGAGGTACGAGCAGTACTTC,CASSLQGRYEQYF
NA,TRBV2,TRBJ1-5,NA,TGTGCCAGCACGTCCGGGAAATGGGAGGATCAGCCCCAGCATTTT,CASTSGKWEDQPQHF
NA,TRBV10-3,TRBJ2-3,TRBD2,TGTGCCATCAGTGAGCCTACTAGCGGGAGGGCCGGCACGCAGTATTTT,CAISEPTSGRAGTQYF
NA,TRBV19,TRBJ2-1,NA,TGTGCCATAGGGGGACGGGAGCAGTTCTTC,CAIGGREQFF
NA,TRBV5-1,TRBJ2-3,NA,TGCGCCAGCAGCTTCGGACTCCGGGGCACAGATACGCAGTATTTT,CASSFGLRGTDTQYF
NA,TRBV9,TRBJ2-1,TRBD2,TGTGCCAGCAGCGCCCGACTCGCCGGGACTAGAGGGAACAATGAGCAGTTCTTC,CASSARLAGTRGNNEQFF
NA,TRBV4-1,TRBJ2-7,NA,TGCGCCAGCAGCCAAGGGCGTCAGGGGGGACCCGAGCAGTACTTC,CASSQGRQGGPEQYF
once,TRBV27,TRBJ2-1,NA,TGTGCCAGCAGTCCCTTGGTAAACATCAATGAGCAGTTCTTC,CASSPLVNINEQFF
once,TRBV11-2,TRBJ2-7,TRBD1,TGTGCCAGCAGCTTCCGGGACAGTTTTTCCTACGAGCAGTACTTC,CASSFRDSFSYEQYF
NA,TRBV7-8,TRBJ1-2,NA,TGTGCCAGCAGCGGCAGGACAGAAAGAAACTATGGCTACACCTTC,CASSGRTERNYGYTF
once,TRBV9,TRBJ1-5,NA,TGTGCCAGCAGCCTTACAGGGCAATTCAATCAGCCCCAGCATTTT,CASSLTGQFNQPQHF
NA,TRBV28,TRBJ2-7,NA,TGTGCCAGCAGTGCTTCCTGGTGGGGCGATACCTACGAGCAGTACTTC,CASSASWWGDTYEQYF
once,TRBV6-1,TRBJ1-2,NA,TGTGCCAGCAGAAACACAGGTTCTAACTATGGCTACACCTTC,CASRNTGSNYGYTF
NA,TRBV7-9,TRBJ2-1,NA,TGTGCCAGCAGCCAAGTAGCGGATGAGCAGTTCTTC,CASSQVADEQFF
NA,TRBV28,TRBJ2-3,NA,TGTGCCAGCATCCCCGGTCTTTATAGCACAGATACGCAGTATTTT,CASIPGLYSTDTQYF
NA,TRBV27,TRBJ2-7,NA,TGTGCCAGCAGTGGGGGGGCGGGAGTTCTTGGTTTGCCCTACGAGCAGTACTTC,CASSGGAGVLGLPYEQYF
NA,TRBV5-6,TRBJ1-1,NA,TGTGCCAGCGGAACAAGAGGAGGGGTTGGCACTGAAGCTTTCTTT,CASGTRGGVGTEAFF
NA,TRBV7-9,TRBJ2-7,NA,TGTGCCAGCAGCTCCCCCTTCGACAGTTCCTACGAGCAGTACTTC,CASSSPFDSSYEQYF
NA,TRBV5-1,TRBJ2-2,NA,TGCGCCAGCAGCTCCGCAGGGTTCGGGGAGCTGTTTTTT,CASSSAGFGELFF
NA,TRBV28,TRBJ1-1,TRBD1,TGTGCCAGCGAGGGACAGATGAACACTGAAGCTTTCTTT,CASEGQMNTEAFF
NA,TRBV6-5,TRBJ2-1,NA,TGTGCCAGCAGTAGCGGGACACCCTCCTACAATGAGCAGTTCTTC,CASSSGTPSYNEQFF
once,TRBV7-9,TRBJ2-7,TRBD1,TGTGCCAGCAGCTTAGGGGACAGCCAATGGGGCGAGCAGTACTTC,CASSLGDSQWGEQYF
NA,TRBV19,TRBJ1-4,NA,TGTGCCAGTAGTAGGGACATAGCTGAAAAACTGTTTTTT,CASSRDIAEKLFF
once,TRBV29-1,TRBJ2-3,NA,TGCAGCGTCGGACATATCACTAGCACAGATACGCAGTATTTT,CSVGHITSTDTQYF
NA,TRBV5-1,TRBJ2-2,TRBD2,TGCGCCAGCAGCTCCCAAGCGGGAGTGGGTACCGGGGAGCTGTTTTTT,CASSSQAGVGTGELFF
NA,TRBV28,TRBJ2-4,NA,TGTGCCAGCAGTTTTTCTCCGGGGTATTTAACCAAAAACATTCAGTACTTC,CASSFSPGYLTKNIQYF
NA,TRBV5-1,TRBJ2-5,TRBD1,TGCGCCAGCAGCTTGGGGGACCTGACAGGGGGCTTCGTGGAGACCCAGTACTTC,CASSLGDLTGGFVETQYF
NA,TRBV5-1,TRBJ2-3,TRBD1,TGCGCCAGCAGCTTAGACGGACAGGGCACAGATACGCAGTATTTT,CASSLDGQGTDTQYF
once,TRBV30,TRBJ1-5,TRBD1,TGTGCCTGGTCACAGGGGTCGGATCAGCCCCAGCATTTT,CAWSQGSDQPQHF
NA,TRBV6-5,TRBJ2-7,TRBD1,TGTGCCAGCAGTCCGACAGGGCCATCCTACGAGCAGTACTTC,CASSPTGPSYEQYF
NA,TRBV30,TRBJ2-7,TRBD2,TGTGCCTGGGCGGGCGGACTAGCTTACGAGCAGTACTTC,CAWAGGLAYEQYF
NA,TRBV4-2,TRBJ1-2,TRBD1,TGTGCCAGCAGCCCCGCACCGGGACAGGTTTTCTATGGCTACACCTTC,CASSPAPGQVFYGYTF
once,TRBV11-1,TRBJ1-2,NA,TGTGCCAGCAGCAATCTCGCTAACTATGGCTACACCTTC,CASSNLANYGYTF
few,TRBV5-4,TRBJ2-2,NA,TGTGCCAGCGGAGCGGGCACCGGGGAGCTGTTTTTT,CASGAGTGELFF
NA,TRBV4-3,TRBJ2-2,NA,TGCGCCAGCAGCCAAGATCCTAAAACCTTAACCGGGGAGCTGTTTTTT,CASSQDPKTLTGELFF
NA,TRBV19,TRBJ2-1,TRBD2,TGTGCCAGTAGTATCCTAGCGGGTGAGGGGAATGAGCAGTTCTTC,CASSILAGEGNEQFF
NA,TRBV27,TRBJ2-7,NA,TGTGCCGTGGGGCAGGGGTTATCCTACGAGCAGTACTTC,CAVGQGLSYEQYF
NA,TRBV14,TRBJ1-2,TRBD1,TGTGCCAGCAGCCAAGTCCGACAGGGGATGGCTGGCTACACCTTC,CASSQVRQGMAGYTF
NA,TRBV29-1,TRBJ1-5,NA,TGCAGCGTTGAATTCTCCCAGGGAAGCAATCAGCCCCAGCATTTT,CSVEFSQGSNQPQHF
once,TRBV15,TRBJ2-6,NA,TGTGCCACCAGCAGAGCCCAGGGAACTGGGGCCAACGTCCTGACTTTC,CATSRAQGTGANVLTF
once,TRBV5-6,TRBJ1-1,NA,TGTGCCAGCAGCTTAGGTTCAGGGAAGCGCACTGAAGCTTTCTTT,CASSLGSGKRTEAFF
NA,TRBV6-5,TRBJ1-2,TRBD1,TGTGCCAGCAGTTATTCTGACAGGGACGTAGGCTACACCTTC,CASSYSDRDVGYTF
once,TRBV7-9,TRBJ2-1,TRBD1,TGTGCCAGCAGCTTGACAGGGATGACCTACAATGAGCAGTTCTTC,CASSLTGMTYNEQFF
NA,TRBV27,TRBJ2-7,TRBD1,TGTGCCAGCAGTTTAGTCCAGGGGGCGAGGGAGCAGTACTTC,CASSLVQGAREQYF
NA,TRBV11-2,TRBJ2-5,NA,TGTGCCAGCAGCTTAGCACAGGGAGGGGTAGAGACCCAGTACTTC,CASSLAQGGVETQYF
NA,TRBV2,TRBJ2-5,NA,TGTGCCACCGCGTTAGAGCAAGAGACCCAGTACTTC,CATALEQETQYF